This entry describes one TCR beta chain. Its antigen is unknown. Focal radiation plus CTLA-4 blockade with ipilimumab was administered to patients who had chemo-refractory metastatic non-small-cell lung cancer. V was clipped by 4 bases and J by 1 base; unmatched bases: 10. The germline CDR1 and CDR2 sequences are MGHRA and YSYEKL. This CDR3 is 17 amino acids long. These data are taken from a study of radiotherapy plus CTLA-4 blockade in lung cancer. This table comes from immunoSEQ multiplex PCR, and its TCRdb copy is limited to in-frame clones, with some not included. Among about 45,000 clones, 55% to 80% were seen once, and the ten largest hold around 3.3%. Study results and limitations: Reportedly, early blood T cell clone dynamics best predicted response, with interferon-beta.

The source material was peripheral blood, sampled from a patient treated with radiotherapy plus ipilimumab. The TCR originated in a human donor with non-small cell lung cancer who had a complete response to radiotherapy plus ipilimumab. J is TRBJ1-1 and V is TRBV4-1; 9 nucleotides line up with TRBD1. The CDR3 reads CASSRMQGQGANTEAFF. DNA of the CDR3: TGCGCCAGCAGCCGTATGCAGGGACAGGGCGCGAACACTGAAGCTTTCTTT.